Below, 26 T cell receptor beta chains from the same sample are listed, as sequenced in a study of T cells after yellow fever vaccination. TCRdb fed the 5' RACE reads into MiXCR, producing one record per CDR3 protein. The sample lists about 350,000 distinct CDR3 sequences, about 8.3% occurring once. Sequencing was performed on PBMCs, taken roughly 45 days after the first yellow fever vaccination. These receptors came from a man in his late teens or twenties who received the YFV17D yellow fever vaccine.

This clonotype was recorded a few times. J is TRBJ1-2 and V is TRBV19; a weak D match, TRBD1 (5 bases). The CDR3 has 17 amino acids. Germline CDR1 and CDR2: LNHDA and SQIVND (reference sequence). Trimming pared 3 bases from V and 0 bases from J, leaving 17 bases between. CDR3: CASSIANMGRANYGYTF. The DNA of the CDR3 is TGTGCCAGTAGTATCGCAAACATGGGACGGGCTAACTATGGCTACACCTTC.

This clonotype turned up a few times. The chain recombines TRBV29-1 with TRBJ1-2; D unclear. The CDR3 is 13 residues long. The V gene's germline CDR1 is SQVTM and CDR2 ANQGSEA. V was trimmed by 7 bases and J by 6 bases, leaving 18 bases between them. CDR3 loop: CSALGGPSHGYTF. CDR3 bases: TGCAGCGCTCTAGGAGGTCCGTCCCATGGCTACACCTTC.

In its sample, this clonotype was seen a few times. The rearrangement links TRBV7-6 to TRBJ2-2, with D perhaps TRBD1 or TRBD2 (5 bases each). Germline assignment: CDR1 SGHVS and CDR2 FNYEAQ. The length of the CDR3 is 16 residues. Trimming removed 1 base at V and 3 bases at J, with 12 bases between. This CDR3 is CASSLVVQGDTGELFF. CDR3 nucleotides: TGTGCCAGCAGCTTAGTTGTTCAGGGAGACACCGGGGAGCTGTTTTTT.

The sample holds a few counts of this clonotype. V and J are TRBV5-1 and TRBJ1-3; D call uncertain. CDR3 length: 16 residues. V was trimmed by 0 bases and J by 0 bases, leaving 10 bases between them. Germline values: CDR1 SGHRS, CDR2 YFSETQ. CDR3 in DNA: TGCGCCAGCAGCTTGGGTTACCGGAGCTCTGGAAACACCATATATTTT. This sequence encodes CASSLGYRSSGNTIYF.

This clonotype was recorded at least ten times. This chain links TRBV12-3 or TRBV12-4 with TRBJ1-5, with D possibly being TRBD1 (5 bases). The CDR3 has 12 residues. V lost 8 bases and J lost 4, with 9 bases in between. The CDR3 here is CASGRGNQPQHF. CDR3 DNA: TGTGCCAGCGGCCGGGGGAATCAGCCCCAGCATTTT.

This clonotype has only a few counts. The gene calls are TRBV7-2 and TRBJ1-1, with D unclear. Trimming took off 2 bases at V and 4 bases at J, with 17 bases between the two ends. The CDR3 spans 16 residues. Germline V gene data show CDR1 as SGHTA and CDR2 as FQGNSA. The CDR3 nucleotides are TGTGCCAGCAGCTTACTCGGGCATTCCCCGGGCACTGAAGCTTTCTTT. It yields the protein CASSLLGHSPGTEAFF.

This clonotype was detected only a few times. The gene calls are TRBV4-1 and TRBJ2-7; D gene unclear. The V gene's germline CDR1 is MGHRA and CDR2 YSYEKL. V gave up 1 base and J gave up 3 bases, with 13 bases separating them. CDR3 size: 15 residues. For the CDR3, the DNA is TGCGCCAGCAGCCAAGGGACGAGTGGTGTCTACGAGCAGTACGTC. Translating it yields CASSQGTSGVYEQYV.

CDR3 region: CASRRLAGVNEQFF. CDR3 nucleotide sequence: TGTGCCAGCAGAAGACTAGCGGGGGTCAATGAGCAGTTCTTC. The V gene is TRBV13, the J gene TRBJ2-1; 12 nucleotides match TRBD2. Looked up from germline, CDR1 is PRHDT and CDR2 is FYEKMQ (reference sequence). This CDR3 is built from 14 residues. Trimming removed 6 bases from V and 6 bases from J; junction bases left unmatched: 3.

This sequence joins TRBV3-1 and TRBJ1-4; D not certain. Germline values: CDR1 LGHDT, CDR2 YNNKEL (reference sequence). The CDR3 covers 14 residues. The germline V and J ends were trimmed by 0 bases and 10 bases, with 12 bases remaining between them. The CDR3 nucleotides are TGTGCCAGCAGCCAAGAGTCGAACGGAGGAAAACTGTTTTTT. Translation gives CASSQESNGGKLFF. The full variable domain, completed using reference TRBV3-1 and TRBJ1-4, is DTAVSQTPKYLVTQMGNDKSIKCEQNLGHDTMYWYKQDSKKFLKIMFSYNNKELIINETVPNRFSPKSPDKAHLNLHINSLELGDSAVYFCASSQESNGGKLFFGSGTQLSVL.

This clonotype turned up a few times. The CDR3 region has the DNA TGTGCCAGCAGTTTAGGGGGATCGGGGGCCCAAACCTACGAGCAGTACGTC. Its translation: CASSLGGSGAQTYEQYV. The chain uses TRBV28 and TRBJ2-7; D might be TRBD1 or TRBD2, each matching 6 bases. This CDR3 has 17 amino acids. V lost 2 bases, J lost 2 bases, and 19 bases lay in between. Per the germline V gene, CDR1 is MDHEN and CDR2 is SYDVKM.

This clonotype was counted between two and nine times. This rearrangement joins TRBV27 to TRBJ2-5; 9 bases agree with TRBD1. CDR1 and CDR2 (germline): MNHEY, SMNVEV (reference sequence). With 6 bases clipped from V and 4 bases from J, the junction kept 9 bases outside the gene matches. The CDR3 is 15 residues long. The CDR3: CASRQGQGGIETQYF. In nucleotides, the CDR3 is TGTGCCAGCAGACAGGGACAGGGAGGAATAGAGACCCAGTACTTC.

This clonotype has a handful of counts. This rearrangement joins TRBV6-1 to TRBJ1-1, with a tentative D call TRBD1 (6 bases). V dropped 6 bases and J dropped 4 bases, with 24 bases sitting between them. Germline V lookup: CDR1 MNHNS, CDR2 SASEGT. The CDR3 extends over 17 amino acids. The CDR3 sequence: CASSSHLWGPGGTEAFF. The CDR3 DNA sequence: TGTGCCAGCAGCTCACACCTTTGGGGGCCCGGGGGCACTGAAGCTTTCTTT.

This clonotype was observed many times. The CDR3 DNA reads as TGCAGTGCTAAGGAGCTTGGGCGGCTGAACACTGAAGCTTTCTTT. The encoded protein is CSAKELGRLNTEAFF. The gene calls are TRBV20-1 and TRBJ1-1; D not resolved. From germline, CDR1 is DFQATT and CDR2 SNEGSKA (reference sequence). The V gene lost 4 bases and the J gene lost 0 bases, with 15 bases spanning the gap. This CDR3 has 15 residues.

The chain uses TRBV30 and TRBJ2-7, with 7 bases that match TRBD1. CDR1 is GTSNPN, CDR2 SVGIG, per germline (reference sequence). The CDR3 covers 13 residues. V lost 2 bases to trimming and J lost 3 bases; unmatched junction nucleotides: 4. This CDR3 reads CAWSRDSHYEQYF. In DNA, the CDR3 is TGTGCCTGGAGTCGGGACAGCCACTACGAGCAGTACTTC.

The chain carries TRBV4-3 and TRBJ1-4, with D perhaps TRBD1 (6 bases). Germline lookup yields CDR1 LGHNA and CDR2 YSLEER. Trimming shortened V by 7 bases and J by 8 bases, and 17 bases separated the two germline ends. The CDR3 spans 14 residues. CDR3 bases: TGCGCCAGCATGCGGACAGTCGGAGAGGAAAAACTGTTTTTT. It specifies CASMRTVGEEKLFF.

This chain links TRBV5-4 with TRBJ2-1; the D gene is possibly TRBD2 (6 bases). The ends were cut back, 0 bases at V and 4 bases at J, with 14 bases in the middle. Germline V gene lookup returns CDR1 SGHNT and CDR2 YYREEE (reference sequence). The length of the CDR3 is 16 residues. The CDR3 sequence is CASSLGNGGNYNEQFF. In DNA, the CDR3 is TGTGCCAGCAGCTTGGGGAACGGGGGAAATTACAATGAGCAGTTCTTC.

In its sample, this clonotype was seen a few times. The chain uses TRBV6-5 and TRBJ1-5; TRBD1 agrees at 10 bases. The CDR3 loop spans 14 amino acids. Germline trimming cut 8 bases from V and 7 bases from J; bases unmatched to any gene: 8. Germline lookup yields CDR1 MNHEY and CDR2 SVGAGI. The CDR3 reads CASGPDRGRQPQHF. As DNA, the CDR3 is TGTGCCAGCGGACCCGACAGGGGGCGGCAGCCCCAGCATTTT.

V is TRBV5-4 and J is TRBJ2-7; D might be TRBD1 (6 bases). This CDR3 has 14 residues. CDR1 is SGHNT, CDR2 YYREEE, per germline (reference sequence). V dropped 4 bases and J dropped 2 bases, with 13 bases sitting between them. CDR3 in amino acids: CASSVDSQTYEQYF. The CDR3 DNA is TGTGCCAGCAGCGTGGACAGCCAAACCTACGAGCAGTACTTC.

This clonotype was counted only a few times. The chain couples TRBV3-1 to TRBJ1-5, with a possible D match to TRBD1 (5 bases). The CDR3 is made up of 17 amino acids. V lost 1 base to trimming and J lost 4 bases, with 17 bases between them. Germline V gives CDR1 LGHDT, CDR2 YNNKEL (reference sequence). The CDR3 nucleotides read TGTGCCAGCAGCCAAGCCTTTGGGGCCTGGGGGAATCAGCCCCAGCATTTT. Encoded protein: CASSQAFGAWGNQPQHF.

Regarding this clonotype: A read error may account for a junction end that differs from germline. The CDR3 reads CASSLTNEPEQYF. The CDR3 nucleotides are TGTGCCAGCAGTTTAACCAATGAACCGGAGCAATACTTC. V is TRBV28 and J is TRBJ2-7; D is undetermined. The CDR3 runs 13 residues. Germline V CDR1 and CDR2: MDHEN, SYDVKM.

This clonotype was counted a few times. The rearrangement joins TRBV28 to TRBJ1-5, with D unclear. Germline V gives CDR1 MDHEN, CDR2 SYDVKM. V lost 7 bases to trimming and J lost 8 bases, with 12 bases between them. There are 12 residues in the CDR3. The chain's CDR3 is CASTTTLEPQHF. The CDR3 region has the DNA TGTGCCAGCACCACCACCCTAGAGCCCCAGCATTTT.

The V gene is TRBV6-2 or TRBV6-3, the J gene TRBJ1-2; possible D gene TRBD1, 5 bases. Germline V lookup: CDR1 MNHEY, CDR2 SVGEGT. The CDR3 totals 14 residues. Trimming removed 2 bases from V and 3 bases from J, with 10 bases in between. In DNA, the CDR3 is TGTGCCAGCAGTTACGAGGGGTCATACTATGGCTACACCTTC. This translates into CASSYEGSYYGYTF.

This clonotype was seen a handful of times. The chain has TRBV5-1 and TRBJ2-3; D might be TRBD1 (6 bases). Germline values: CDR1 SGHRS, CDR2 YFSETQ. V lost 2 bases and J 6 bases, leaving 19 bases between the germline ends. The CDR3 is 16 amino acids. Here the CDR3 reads CASSLVSTPGVDTQYF. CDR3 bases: TGCGCCAGCAGCTTAGTTTCCACACCAGGGGTCGATACGCAGTATTTT. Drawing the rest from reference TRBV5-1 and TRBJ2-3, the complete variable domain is KAGVTQTPRYLIKTRGQQVTLSCSPISGHRSVSWYQQTPGQGLQFLFEYFSETQRNKGNFPGRFSGRQFSNSRSEMNVSTLELGDSALYLCASSLVSTPGVDTQYFGPGTRLTVL.

The CDR3 protein is CASTGQLTDTQYF. The CDR3 DNA is TGTGCCAGCACAGGACAGCTAACAGATACGCAGTATTTT. The chain is built from TRBV12-3 or TRBV12-4 and TRBJ2-3; perhaps TRBD1 as D (6 bases). V shed 7 bases and J shed 3 bases, with 11 bases lying between them. The CDR3 spans 13 residues.

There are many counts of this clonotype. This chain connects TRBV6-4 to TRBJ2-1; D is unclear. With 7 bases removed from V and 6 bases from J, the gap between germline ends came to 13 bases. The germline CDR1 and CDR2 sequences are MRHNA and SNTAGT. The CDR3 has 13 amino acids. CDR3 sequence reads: CASNAPNSNEQFF. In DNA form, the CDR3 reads TGTGCCAGCAATGCTCCGAATTCCAATGAGCAGTTCTTC.

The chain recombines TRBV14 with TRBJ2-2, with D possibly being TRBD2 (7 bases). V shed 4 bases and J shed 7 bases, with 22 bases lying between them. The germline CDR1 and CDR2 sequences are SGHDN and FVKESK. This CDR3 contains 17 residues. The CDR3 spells CASSRFWGGASGGELFF. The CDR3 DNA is TGTGCCAGCAGCCGGTTTTGGGGGGGCGCGAGCGGCGGGGAGCTGTTTTTT. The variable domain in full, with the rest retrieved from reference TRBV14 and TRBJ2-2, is EAGVTQFPSHSVIEKGQTVTLRCDPISGHDNLYWYRRVMGKEIKFLLHFVKESKQDESGMPNNRFLAERTGGTYSTLKVQPAELEDSGVYFCASSRFWGGASGGELFFGEGSRLTVL.